This T cell receptor (beta chain) stems from a study of OX40 agonist ivuxolimab in advanced cancers. Generated by immunoSEQ multiplex PCR, the TCRdb table keeps only in-frame clones and is missing some. The table includes around 84,000 clones, 90% to 95% detected once. V lost 4 bases to trimming and J lost 0 bases; unmatched junction nucleotides: 12. The germline V gene has CDR1 MNHNS and CDR2 SASEGT. CDR3 size: 17 residues. The chain couples TRBV6-1 to TRBJ2-7, with 7 positions matching TRBD2. The receptor comes from an adult with an advanced solid tumor such as melanoma, head and neck, liver or kidney cancer. The specimen was CD4+ or CD8+ T cells sorted from blood, collected in a trial of the OX40 agonist ivuxolimab. In DNA, the CDR3 is TGTGCCAGCAGTGGTTGGGGGGGTGGCTTAAGCTCCTACGAGCAGTACTTC. It specifies CASSGWGGGLSSYEQYF.